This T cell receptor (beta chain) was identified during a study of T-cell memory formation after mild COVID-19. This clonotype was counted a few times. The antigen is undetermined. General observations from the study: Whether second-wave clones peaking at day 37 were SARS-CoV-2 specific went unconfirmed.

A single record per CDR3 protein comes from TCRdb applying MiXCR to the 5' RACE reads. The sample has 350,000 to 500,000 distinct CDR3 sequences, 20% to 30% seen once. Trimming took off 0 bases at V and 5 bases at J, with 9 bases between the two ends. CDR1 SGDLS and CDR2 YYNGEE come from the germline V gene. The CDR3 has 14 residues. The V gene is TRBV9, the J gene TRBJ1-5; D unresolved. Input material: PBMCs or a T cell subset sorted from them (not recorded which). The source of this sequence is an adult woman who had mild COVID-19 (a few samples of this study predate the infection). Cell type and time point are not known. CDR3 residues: CASSVGGEDQPQHF. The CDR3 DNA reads TGTGCCAGCAGCGTAGGCGGGGAGGATCAGCCCCAGCATTTT.